The 7 T cell receptor beta chains reported below all come from one sample, sequenced in a study of shared clonotypes between healthy human individuals. Naivety among CD8 cells was defined by CD45RO negativity and positive CCR7 selection, thereby excluding terminally differentiated effector memory CD45RA+ cells. Clones were read by immunoSEQ multiplex PCR, and TCRdb kept only the in-frame ones, dropping some. This sample yields 550,000 to 750,000 clones, of which around 95% are seen a single time; roughly 0.1% belongs to the top ten. Specimen: naive CD8+ T cells sorted from blood. The receptor set was obtained from a woman aged 30 to 39 in good health.

The J gene is TRBJ2-3, the V gene TRBV7-8; D gene uncertain. CDR3 size: 15 residues. V shed 3 bases and J shed 4 bases, with 14 bases lying between them. Germline V gene sequence: CDR1 SGHVS, CDR2 FQNEAQ. The CDR3 protein is CASSLWQISSDTQYF. DNA for the CDR3: TGTGCCAGCAGCTTGTGGCAGATTAGTTCAGATACGCAGTATTTT.

The gene calls are TRBV2 and TRBJ1-2, with D perhaps TRBD1 (6 bases). Germline CDR1 SNHLY, CDR2 FYNNEI. V lost 6 bases, J lost 8 bases, and 16 bases lay in between. CDR3 length: 13 residues. The CDR3 reads CASRDSRGRGYTF. The CDR3 DNA reads TGTGCCAGCAGGGATTCCAGGGGTCGGGGCTACACCTTC.

The chain links TRBV7-8 to TRBJ1-5; 7 nucleotides match TRBD1. The V and J ends lost 5 bases and 7 bases, in that order; junction bases with no gene match: 11. The germline CDR1 and CDR2 sequences are SGHVS and FQNEAQ. The CDR3 has 15 amino acids. The CDR3 loop is CASSASRDSLQPQHF. The DNA for the CDR3 is TGTGCCAGCAGCGCGTCCCGGGACAGTTTGCAGCCCCAGCATTTT. The variable domain in full, with the rest retrieved from reference TRBV7-8 and TRBJ1-5, is GAGVSQSPRYKVAKRGQDVALRCDPISGHVSLFWYQQALGQGPEFLTYFQNEAQLDKSGLPSDRFFAERPEGSVSTLKIQRTQQEDSAVYLCASSASRDSLQPQHFGDGTRLSIL.

V usage is TRBV10-1 and J usage is TRBJ2-1; D may be TRBD1 (6 bases). Germline V gene lookup returns CDR1 WNHNN and CDR2 SYGVQD (reference sequence). Trimming took off 3 bases at V and 4 bases at J, with 10 bases between the two ends. The CDR3 runs 14 residues. CDR3 sequence reads: CASSETTGYNEQFF. CDR3 DNA sequence: TGCGCCAGCAGTGAAACAACAGGGTACAATGAGCAGTTCTTC.

This clone was found once. The chain couples TRBV5-6 to TRBJ2-5, with D possibly being TRBD1 or TRBD2 (5 bases each). The CDR3 consists of 16 residues. The germline V gene encodes CDR1 SGHDT and CDR2 YYEEEE. V lost 4 bases and J 0 bases, leaving 16 bases between the germline ends. DNA of the CDR3: TGTGCCAGCAGCCCGGGACCCACGATCAACCAAGAGACCCAGTACTTC. Translating it yields CASSPGPTINQETQYF.

The V call is TRBV6-6, the J call TRBJ2-1; unclear D gene. CDR3 length equals 13 residues. Germline CDR1 is MNHNY and CDR2 is SVGAGI (reference sequence). The V and J ends lost 6 bases and 12 bases respectively, with 18 bases between them. The CDR3 reads CASSPIDGTGQFF. The CDR3 DNA is TGTGCCAGCAGCCCCATAGACGGCACGGGGCAGTTCTTC.

A word on this clone: Other DNA sequences within the sample encode an identical CDR3. The chain recombines TRBV27 with TRBJ1-2; the D is unclear. Germline CDR1 MNHEY, CDR2 SMNVEV (reference sequence). This CDR3 is 13 amino acids long. V lost 4 bases, J lost 0 bases, and 6 bases lay in between. The CDR3 protein is CASSSGTNYGYTF. Here the CDR3 DNA reads TGTGCCAGCAGTTCGGGCACTAACTATGGCTACACCTTC.